Listed below are T cell receptor beta chains from one sample, sequenced in a study of T cells after yellow fever vaccination. TCRdb recomputed calls from the 5' RACE reads with MiXCR, one row per CDR3 protein. The sample holds a few hundred thousand distinct CDR3 sequences, 3% to 4.5% seen once. The sequencing used PBMCs, collected 5 days after the yellow fever booster vaccination. These receptors all stem from a man aged 18-30 years who received the YFV17D yellow fever vaccine. CDR3s include the opening cysteine and the closing phenylalanine or tryptophan. Each record gives: clone size, V gene, J gene, D gene, CDR3 protein, CDR3 DNA. The D gene is left open where the match is weak. Some rows mark clone size as missing; the rest say once, few, many or name a class of expanded clone.

>-|TRBV10-3|TRBJ2-2|-
CAISDTNTGELFF
TGTGCCATCAGTGATACGAACACCGGGGAGCTGTTTTTT
>-|TRBV24-1|TRBJ2-1|TRBD1
CATSDPRTGGYNEQFF
TGTGCCACCAGTGATCCTCGGACAGGGGGCTACAATGAGCAGTTCTTC
>-|TRBV2|TRBJ2-7|TRBD1
CASSGRTGGPYEQYF
TGTGCCAGCAGTGGGAGGACAGGGGGTCCCTACGAGCAGTACTTC
>many|TRBV7-8|TRBJ1-1|-
CASSLGVFDTEAFF
TGTGCCAGCAGCCTAGGGGTATTCGACACTGAAGCTTTCTTT
>many|TRBV6-5|TRBJ2-2|-
CASSYTIGELFF
TGTGCCAGCAGTTACACGATTGGAGAGCTGTTTTTT
>many|TRBV29-1|TRBJ1-5|TRBD1
CSVDAGGDQPQHF
TGCAGCGTTGATGCAGGGGGGGACCAGCCCCAGCATTTT
>-|TRBV20-1|TRBJ2-6|-
CSARQDSGANVLTF
TGCAGTGCTCGACAGGACTCTGGGGCCAACGTCCTGACTTTC
>few|TRBV18|TRBJ1-2|-
CASSPPVRMNGYTF
TGTGCCAGCTCACCACCGGTACGGATGAATGGCTACACCTTC
>-|TRBV6-2/TRBV6-3|TRBJ2-1|-
CASRLQLLYEQFF
TGTGCCAGCAGACTCCAGCTACTCTATGAGCAGTTCTTC
>many|TRBV13|TRBJ2-3|-
CASSSTKDSDTQYF
TGTGCCAGCAGCTCTACCAAGGATTCAGATACGCAGTATTTT
>many|TRBV3-1|TRBJ1-1|-
CASSQDLVGDTEAFF
TGTGCCAGCAGCCAAGATCTTGTCGGGGACACTGAAGCTTTCTTT
>-|TRBV7-6|TRBJ2-5|TRBD2
CASSVTSGGTETQYF
TGTGCCAGCAGCGTGACTAGCGGGGGAACAGAGACCCAGTACTTC
>few|TRBV11-3|TRBJ2-2|-
CASSFQSGPTGELFF
TGTGCCAGCAGCTTTCAGTCAGGGCCCACCGGGGAGCTGTTTTTT
>few|TRBV18|TRBJ2-7|-
CASSPGTGEGYEQYF
TGTGCCAGCTCACCAGGGACGGGGGAAGGCTACGAGCAGTACTTC
>few|TRBV5-1|TRBJ1-2|TRBD1
CASSLARTGVSTF
TGCGCCAGCAGCTTGGCCCGGACAGGCGTCTCCACCTTC
>many|TRBV6-5|TRBJ2-3|TRBD2
CASTGSTSGWADTQYF
TGTGCCAGCACCGGATCGACTAGCGGGTGGGCAGATACGCAGTATTTT
>-|TRBV25-1|TRBJ2-1|-
CASSGPGENNEQFF
TGTGCCAGCAGTGGGCCGGGGGAGAACAATGAGCAGTTCTTC
>many|TRBV9|TRBJ2-4|-
CASSPLLAKNIQYF
TGTGCCAGCAGCCCTTTGTTAGCCAAAAACATTCAGTACTTC
>many|TRBV30|TRBJ1-4|-
CAWSPGGLEKLFF
TGTGCCTGGAGCCCCGGCGGGTTAGAAAAACTGTTTTTT
>-|TRBV27|TRBJ1-2|-
CASSPRQGLQYGYTF
TGTGCCAGCAGTCCAAGGCAGGGGCTTCAGTATGGCTACACCTTC
>many|TRBV7-2|TRBJ1-2|-
CASSLRRGYTF
TGTGCCAGCAGCTTAAGACGTGGCTACACCTTC
>-|TRBV19|TRBJ1-1|-
CASSIRVTSNTEAFF
TGTGCCAGTAGTATCCGGGTGACCTCGAACACTGAAGCTTTCTTT
>-|TRBV12-3/TRBV12-4|TRBJ2-7|-
CASSPARGGEQYF
TGTGCCAGCAGCCCGGCCAGGGGGGGCGAGCAGTACTTC
>few|TRBV6-6|TRBJ2-1|TRBD2
CASSSGGDEQFF
TGTGCCAGCAGTTCGGGGGGGGATGAGCAGTTCTTC
>many|TRBV5-1|TRBJ1-2|-
CASSLDSTLYYGYTF
TGCGCCAGCAGCTTGGATTCAACACTGTACTATGGCTACACCTTC
>-|TRBV20-1|TRBJ2-7|TRBD2
CSARGTSGGRGYEQYF
TGCAGTGCTAGGGGGACTAGCGGGGGGCGAGGGTACGAGCAGTACTTC
>-|TRBV5-1|TRBJ1-2|-
CASSRGIRSGGYTF
TGCGCCAGCAGCCGGGGGATCCGAAGTGGGGGCTACACCTTC
>many|TRBV6-5|TRBJ2-7|-
CASSYATGTLTNEQYF
TGTGCCAGCAGTTACGCCACCGGGACACTTACCAACGAGCAGTACTTC
>few|TRBV5-1|TRBJ2-3|-
CASSLGTLSTDTQYF
TGCGCCAGCAGCCTAGGGACCCTGAGCACAGATACGCAGTATTTT
>-|TRBV7-9|TRBJ2-1|-
CASSLVVGTGDYNEQFF
TGTGCCAGCAGCTTAGTAGTGGGAACAGGAGATTACAATGAGCAGTTCTTC
>few|TRBV7-9|TRBJ1-2|-
CASSPRQGIGGYTF
TGTGCCAGCAGCCCGAGGCAGGGGATTGGAGGCTACACCTTC
>few|TRBV7-2|TRBJ2-6|-
CASSPRTTSGANVLTF
TGTGCCAGCAGCCCCCGGACGACCTCTGGGGCCAACGTCCTGACTTTC
>-|TRBV4-3|TRBJ1-6|-
CASSQETRVGSPLHF
TGCGCCAGCAGCCAAGAAACCAGGGTAGGATCACCCCTCCACTTT
>few|TRBV6-5|TRBJ1-2|-
CASKTSQVLYGYTF
TGTGCCAGCAAAACTAGTCAGGTGCTCTATGGCTACACCTTC
>few|TRBV6-2/TRBV6-3|TRBJ2-1|TRBD1
CASSYPPGQGGHEQFF
TGTGCCAGCAGTTACCCCCCGGGACAGGGGGGCCATGAGCAGTTCTTC
>many|TRBV7-8|TRBJ2-1|-
CASSLIVYNEQFF
TGTGCCAGCAGCTTAATAGTTTACAATGAGCAGTTCTTC
>-|TRBV7-2|TRBJ1-5|TRBD1
CASSTRQGGDQPQHF
TGTGCCAGCAGCACCCGACAGGGAGGGGATCAGCCCCAGCATTTT
>-|TRBV18|TRBJ2-1|TRBD1
CASSPDRGSLGNEQFF
TGTGCCAGCTCACCAGACAGGGGATCTTTAGGGAATGAGCAGTTCTTC
>-|TRBV12-3/TRBV12-4|TRBJ2-7|-
CASSFPGSPNEQYF
TGTGCCAGCAGTTTTCCGGGAAGCCCCAACGAGCAGTACTTC
>few|TRBV5-1|TRBJ1-3|-
CASSLVGSRDTIYF
TGCGCCAGCAGCTTGGTGGGCAGTCGCGACACCATATATTTT
>few|TRBV4-2|TRBJ2-1|TRBD1
CASSQLLQGQKNNEQFF
TGTGCCAGCAGCCAACTCCTACAGGGGCAAAAAAACAATGAGCAGTTCTTC
>few|TRBV15|TRBJ1-5|-
CATSRVSQPQHF
TGTGCCACCAGCAGAGTAAGTCAGCCCCAGCATTTT
>few|TRBV3-1|TRBJ1-2|-
CASSPGGGGIHGYTF
TGTGCCAGCAGCCCTGGGGGAGGGGGGATTCATGGCTACACCTTC
>-|TRBV5-4|TRBJ2-3|TRBD2
CAISETSGGSDTQYF
TGTGCCATCTCGGAGACTAGCGGGGGGTCAGATACGCAGTATTTT